One sample yielded the 23 T cell receptor beta chains listed below, sequenced in a study of control samples from healthy donors and cancer patients. Sequencing was performed with immunoSEQ multiplex PCR; in TCRdb, only in-frame clones are kept and a portion is missing. The profile covers about 180,000 clones, with almost 90% appearing a single time and about 1.4% taken by the ten largest. Material for sequencing was blood. The receptors come from a woman between 50 and 59 years old in good health.

This clone was recorded only once. V usage is TRBV4-1 and J usage is TRBJ2-2; 7 nucleotides agree with TRBD1. Per the germline V gene, CDR1 is MGHRA and CDR2 is YSYEKL. The CDR3 is 17 amino acids. Losses at the gene ends were 0 bases for V and 5 bases for J; bases not matched to a gene: 9. CDR3 protein: CASSQDAMTGRTGELFF. In DNA, the CDR3 is TGCGCCAGCAGCCAAGATGCGATGACAGGGCGAACCGGGGAGCTGTTTTTT.

The J gene is TRBJ1-6, the V gene TRBV7-2; TRBD1 matches at 11 bases. Germline values: CDR1 SGHTA, CDR2 FQGNSA. The CDR3 is 14 residues long. V shed 5 bases, J shed 12 bases, and the junction held 6 bases outside the gene matches. This CDR3 is CASSPGQGGRPLHF. In nucleotides, the CDR3 is TGTGCCAGCAGCCCGGGACAGGGGGGACGACCCCTCCACTTT. Combining the CDR3 with reference TRBV7-2 and TRBJ1-6 gives the whole variable domain GAGVSQSPSNKVTEKGKDVELRCDPISGHTALYWYRQSLGQGLEFLIYFQGNSAPDKSGLPSDRFSAERTGGSVSTLTIQRTQQEDSAVYLCASSPGQGGRPLHFGNGTRLTVT.

Only one count was recorded for this clone. The V call is TRBV7-2, the J call TRBJ1-4, with 8 bases identical to TRBD1. V shed 6 bases and J 8 bases; nucleotides not matched to a gene: 8. Germline assignment: CDR1 SGHTA and CDR2 FQGNSA. The CDR3 has 14 residues. The CDR3 here is CASSSGGLREKLFF. DNA for the CDR3: TGTGCCAGCAGTTCAGGGGGCTTGAGAGAAAAACTGTTTTTT.

The genes are TRBV24-1 and TRBJ1-4, with 7 bases matching TRBD1. The CDR3 is 15 amino acids. CDR1 is KGHDR, CDR2 SFDVKD, per germline. After removal of 4 bases from V and 7 bases from J, the junction contained 8 bases not matched to a gene. CDR3 coding DNA: TGTGCCACCAGTGAATCGACAGGGATGGGTGAAAAACTGTTTTTT. As protein: CATSESTGMGEKLFF.

The chain recombines TRBV3-1 (or the pseudogene TRBV3-2) with TRBJ2-7; D not certain. CDR1 is LGHDT and CDR2 is YNNKEL in the germline V gene (reference sequence). This CDR3 is 12 amino acids long. V gave up 1 base and J gave up 6 bases, with 7 bases separating them. The CDR3 DNA reads TGTGCCAGCAGCCAAGTCTCGAGCGAGCAGTACTTC. Residues: CASSQVSSEQYF.

The rearrangement joins TRBV14 to TRBJ2-3; possible D gene TRBD1, 5 bases. Germline loops: CDR1 SGHDN, CDR2 FVKESK. V was shortened by 7 bases and J by 1 base, with 9 bases between the two germline ends. This CDR3 contains 13 residues. CDR3 in DNA: TGTGCCAGCAACGCAGGGCGCACAGATACGCAGTATTTT. Amino acids: CASNAGRTDTQYF.

This chain uses TRBV14 with TRBJ2-1; no clear D gene. The CDR3 is made up of 11 amino acids. The germline CDR1 and CDR2 sequences are SGHDN and FVKESK. Trimming stripped 0 bases from V and 11 bases from J, with 5 bases between. In DNA, the CDR3 is TGTGCCAGCAGCCAAGATTACCAGCAGTTCTTC. As protein: CASSQDYQQFF.

The V gene is TRBV29-1, the J gene TRBJ2-2; no clear D. Germline values: CDR1 SQVTM, CDR2 ANQGSEA. The V end was cut by 8 bases, the J end by 4 bases, with 14 bases between. The CDR3 spans 13 residues. In nucleotides, the CDR3 is TGCAGCTCTGGTTTAGGGCCCACCGGGGAGCTGTTTTTT. This codes for CSSGLGPTGELFF.

The chain couples TRBV5-4 to TRBJ1-1, with 12 bases matching TRBD1. Germline CDR1 SGHNT, CDR2 YYREEE (reference sequence). V lost 4 bases and J lost 1; bases outside the gene matches: 8. The length of the CDR3 is 17 residues. The DNA of the CDR3 is TGTGCCAGCAGCAAAATCGGGACAGGGGGCACGAACACTGAAGCTTTCTTT. Its protein product is CASSKIGTGGTNTEAFF.

V usage is TRBV18 and J usage is TRBJ1-1, with 8 nucleotides matching TRBD1. The CDR3 length is 16 residues. Germline values: CDR1 KGHSH, CDR2 LQKENI. Losses at the gene ends were 3 bases for V and 3 bases for J; bases not matched to a gene: 9. CDR3 nucleotides: TGTGCCAGCTCACCGCTAGGACAGGGAAAGGACACTGAAGCTTTCTTT. It is translated as CASSPLGQGKDTEAFF.

V usage is TRBV5-4 and J usage is TRBJ2-1; D remains ambiguous. V lost 4 bases to trimming and J lost 5 bases, with 13 bases between them. Germline CDR1 and CDR2: SGHNT and YYREEE (reference sequence). This CDR3 is built from 14 residues. Written as DNA, the CDR3 is TGTGCCAGCAGCCAGGACCCCGTCGACAATGAGCAGTTCTTC. Protein sequence: CASSQDPVDNEQFF.

The gene calls are TRBV6-5 and TRBJ2-3; D remains ambiguous. Germline loops: CDR1 MNHEY, CDR2 SVGAGI. Trimming removed 4 bases at V and 0 bases at J, with 8 bases between. The CDR3 spans 14 residues. The CDR3 DNA is TGTGCCAGCAGTTCCAAGGCTAGCACAGATACGCAGTATTTT. Its translation: CASSSKASTDTQYF.

The genes are TRBV9 and TRBJ2-7, with D possibly matching TRBD2 (7 bases). This CDR3 has 14 amino acids. Germline V gene sequence: CDR1 SGDLS, CDR2 YYNGEE. The ends were cut back, 3 bases at V and 1 base at J, with 11 bases in the middle. The CDR3 DNA is TGTGCCAGCAGCGAGGGGGGGACTTCCTACGAGCAGTACTTC. Protein sequence: CASSEGGTSYEQYF. Using reference TRBV9 and TRBJ2-7 for the parts outside the CDR3, the full variable domain is DSGVTQTPKHLITATGQRVTLRCSPRSGDLSVYWYQQSLDQGLQFLIQYYNGEERAKGNILERFSAQQFPDLHSELNLSSLELGDSALYFCASSEGGTSYEQYFGPGTRLTVT.

The chain uses TRBV6-5 and TRBJ2-7, with 9 bases aligning to TRBD1. Germline trimming cut 7 bases from V and 2 bases from J; bases unmatched to any gene: 9. The germline V gene has CDR1 MNHEY and CDR2 SVGAGI. This CDR3 spans 15 amino acids. The chain's CDR3 is CASTTRGQGTYEQYF. The DNA for the CDR3 is TGTGCCAGCACAACTCGCGGACAGGGGACCTACGAGCAGTACTTC.

The chain joins TRBV18 to TRBJ1-3; 7 bases agree with TRBD1. Germline CDR1 KGHSH, CDR2 LQKENI. The ends lost 4 bases at V and 7 bases at J; junction bases unmatched: 10. This CDR3 is built from 15 residues. CDR3 loop: CASSLRGGPANTIYF. In nucleotides, the CDR3 is TGTGCCAGCTCACTTCGAGGGGGCCCTGCGAACACCATATATTTT. Complete variable domain (other parts from reference TRBV18 and TRBJ1-3): NAGVMQNPRHLVRRRGQEARLRCSPMKGHSHVYWYRQLPEEGLKFMVYLQKENIIDESGMPKERFSAEFPKEGPSILRIQQVVRGDSAAYFCASSLRGGPANTIYFGEGSWLTVV.

The chain couples TRBV28 to TRBJ2-3; D unresolved. The germline CDR1 and CDR2 sequences are MDHEN and SYDVKM. V was cut by 4 bases and J by 4 bases, with 12 bases left in between. This CDR3 spans 14 amino acids. The CDR3 bases are TGTGCCAGCAGTTCTACAACTGGGGCAGATACGCAGTATTTT. As protein: CASSSTTGADTQYF.

The V gene is TRBV7-3, the J gene TRBJ2-3; no firm D call. The CDR3 has 13 residues. Trimming took off 2 bases at V and 5 bases at J, with 8 bases between the two ends. Per the germline V gene, CDR1 is SGHTA and CDR2 is FQGTGA. The CDR3 region has the DNA TGTGCCAGCAGCTTAGCGAGTAAAGATACGCAGTATTTT. Residues: CASSLASKDTQYF. Using reference TRBV7-3 and TRBJ2-3 for the parts outside the CDR3, the full variable domain is GAGVSQTPSNKVTEKGKYVELRCDPISGHTALYWYRQSLGQGPEFLIYFQGTGAADDSGLPNDRFFAVRPEGSVSTLKIQRTERGDSAVYLCASSLASKDTQYFGPGTRLTVL.

The V call is TRBV6-2 or TRBV6-3, the J call TRBJ2-1; 7 nucleotides agree with TRBD1. The V gene's germline CDR1 is MNHEY and CDR2 SVGEGT. The CDR3 is 15 residues long. The V and J ends lost 4 bases and 0 bases, in that order; junction bases with no gene match: 3. The CDR3 coding sequence is TGTGCCAGCAGTTGGGGACAGAGCTCCTACAATGAGCAGTTCTTC. It yields the protein CASSWGQSSYNEQFF.

The chain carries TRBV28 and TRBJ1-6; 7 bases match TRBD1. CDR1 is MDHEN and CDR2 is SYDVKM in the germline V gene. The J segment lost 9 bases and the V segment lost 4 bases, leaving 9 bases of the junction unmatched. The CDR3 is 15 residues long. The CDR3 region has the DNA TGTGCCAGCAGTTCACCGACAGGGACGGCTTCACCCCTCCACTTT. The encoded protein is CASSSPTGTASPLHF.

The rearrangement links TRBV9 to TRBJ1-6, with a weak D call TRBD1 (5 bases). This CDR3 has 16 amino acids. Germline V gene lookup returns CDR1 SGDLS and CDR2 YYNGEE. Trimming removed 0 bases at V and 2 bases at J, with 9 bases between. The DNA of the CDR3 is TGTGCCAGCAGCGTAGCAGGGAGTCCCTATAATTCACCCCTCCACTTT. This gives the protein CASSVAGSPYNSPLHF.

The chain is built from TRBV5-5 and TRBJ2-1, with 8 bases identical to TRBD1. The CDR3 is 15 amino acids. V shed 6 bases and J 4 bases; nucleotides not matched to a gene: 9. Germline loops: CDR1 SGHKS, CDR2 YYEKEE (reference sequence). The CDR3 bases are TGTGCCAGCAACACGGGACAGGCTACGTACAATGAGCAGTTCTTC. This sequence encodes CASNTGQATYNEQFF.

The CDR3 DNA sequence: TGTGCCATCAGTGAGTCGACAGTCCCTAATGAAAAACTGTTTTTT. As protein: CAISESTVPNEKLFF. The rearrangement links TRBV10-3 to TRBJ1-4; D perhaps matches TRBD1 (5 bases). The V gene's germline CDR1 is ENHRY and CDR2 SYGVKD. V gave up 0 bases and J gave up 3 bases, with 8 bases separating them. There are 15 residues in the CDR3.

The V and J genes are TRBV6-5 and TRBJ2-1; weak D call: TRBD2 (5 bases). This CDR3 comprises 16 residues. In germline, CDR1 is MNHEY, CDR2 SVGAGI. The V end lost 2 bases, the J end lost 7 bases, and 18 bases lay between the germline ends. As DNA, the CDR3 is TGTGCCAGCAGTTACAGAGGCAGGTCCCCGGGGAATGAGCAGTTCTTC. Protein: CASSYRGRSPGNEQFF.